These T cell receptor beta chains were read from a single sample in a study of T cell changes during pregnancy in multiple sclerosis. The assay was immunoSEQ multiplex PCR, and TCRdb's table has in-frame clones only and misses some. The table has about 51,000 clones, roughly 94% seen once. This specimen was CD4+ T cells from peripheral blood mononuclear cells, taken in the second trimester of pregnancy. The receptors were gathered from a female donor with multiple sclerosis, enrolled in a pregnancy study. Both conserved end residues are part of each CDR3. Each record gives: CDR3 protein, V gene, J gene.

CDR3 protein: CASSARVTEAFF
V gene: TRBV2
J gene: TRBJ1-1

CDR3 protein: CASSFGGAVAEQFF
V gene: TRBV7-2
J gene: TRBJ2-1

CDR3 protein: CASSWTGGSQPQHF
V gene: TRBV2
J gene: TRBJ1-5

CDR3 protein: CASSPSAGVGETQYF
V gene: TRBV4-2
J gene: TRBJ2-5

CDR3 protein: CASSDPSGLRSSYEQYF
V gene: TRBV6-1
J gene: TRBJ2-7

CDR3 protein: CATSSLNSGEQFF
V gene: TRBV15
J gene: TRBJ2-1

CDR3 protein: CASRAEVSSYNSPLHF
V gene: TRBV19
J gene: TRBJ1-6

CDR3 protein: CSARSEETQYF
V gene: TRBV20-1
J gene: TRBJ2-5

CDR3 protein: CASSLAAGPSGETQYF
V gene: TRBV11-3
J gene: TRBJ2-5

CDR3 protein: CASSLAGGPSDTQYF
V gene: TRBV5-4
J gene: TRBJ2-3

CDR3 protein: CASSTTGGRGSIYF
V gene: TRBV7-8
J gene: TRBJ1-3

CDR3 protein: CASSADRGYEQYF
V gene: TRBV9
J gene: TRBJ2-7

CDR3 protein: CASSPDRSYNEQYF
V gene: TRBV7-7
J gene: TRBJ2-7

CDR3 protein: CASSEALGGYGSPLHF
V gene: TRBV25-1
J gene: TRBJ1-6

CDR3 protein: CASSDSTTDTQYF
V gene: TRBV6-4
J gene: TRBJ2-3

CDR3 protein: CASSPAGSGANVLTF
V gene: TRBV18
J gene: TRBJ2-6

CDR3 protein: CASNQVGVRNTEAFF
V gene: TRBV7-2
J gene: TRBJ1-1

CDR3 protein: CASSIQGEAPGYTF
V gene: TRBV7-2
J gene: TRBJ1-2

CDR3 protein: CASSSSGLRETQYF
V gene: TRBV5-4
J gene: TRBJ2-5

CDR3 protein: CASSPGVNEQFF
V gene: TRBV6-5
J gene: TRBJ2-1

CDR3 protein: CASSLKQDKGNIQYF
V gene: TRBV7-2
J gene: TRBJ2-4

CDR3 protein: CAISDGGQGVYEQYF
V gene: TRBV10-3
J gene: NA

CDR3 protein: CASSRDSGTGIEAFF
V gene: TRBV5-4
J gene: TRBJ1-1

CDR3 protein: CASSEVRTGELFF
V gene: TRBV2
J gene: TRBJ2-2

CDR3 protein: CASSPEVGQGADGYTF
V gene: TRBV5-1
J gene: TRBJ1-2

CDR3 protein: CASSPNRVGDEQYF
V gene: TRBV7-3
J gene: TRBJ2-7

CDR3 protein: CASSEARDTQYF
V gene: TRBV2
J gene: TRBJ2-3

CDR3 protein: CASSLGQGAADTQYF
V gene: TRBV5-4
J gene: TRBJ2-3

CDR3 protein: CASRLDRGANYGYTF
V gene: TRBV19
J gene: TRBJ1-2

CDR3 protein: CASTQGARETQYF
V gene: TRBV19
J gene: TRBJ2-5

CDR3 protein: CAASGGVYEQYF
V gene: TRBV10-3
J gene: TRBJ2-7

CDR3 protein: CASSSAFSGSYEQYF
V gene: TRBV6-6
J gene: TRBJ2-7

CDR3 protein: CASSAGGDYRDEQFF
V gene: TRBV9
J gene: TRBJ2-1

CDR3 protein: CASNGQGLNQPQHF
V gene: TRBV19
J gene: TRBJ1-5

CDR3 protein: CATTRGLLTNQPQHF
V gene: TRBV19
J gene: TRBJ1-5

CDR3 protein: CASTLKTQYF
V gene: TRBV6-1
J gene: TRBJ2-5

CDR3 protein: CASSTRSQGERGEQFF
V gene: TRBV7-2
J gene: TRBJ2-1

CDR3 protein: CASSHHPRCAIGYTF
V gene: TRBV23-1
J gene: TRBJ1-2

CDR3 protein: CASSPSAIEAKKLFF
V gene: TRBV18
J gene: TRBJ1-4

CDR3 protein: CSALTGTPEAFF
V gene: TRBV29-1
J gene: TRBJ1-1

CDR3 protein: CASSSTGGITEAFF
V gene: TRBV7-3
J gene: TRBJ1-1

CDR3 protein: CASSLSRDRGGNEQFF
V gene: TRBV27
J gene: TRBJ2-1